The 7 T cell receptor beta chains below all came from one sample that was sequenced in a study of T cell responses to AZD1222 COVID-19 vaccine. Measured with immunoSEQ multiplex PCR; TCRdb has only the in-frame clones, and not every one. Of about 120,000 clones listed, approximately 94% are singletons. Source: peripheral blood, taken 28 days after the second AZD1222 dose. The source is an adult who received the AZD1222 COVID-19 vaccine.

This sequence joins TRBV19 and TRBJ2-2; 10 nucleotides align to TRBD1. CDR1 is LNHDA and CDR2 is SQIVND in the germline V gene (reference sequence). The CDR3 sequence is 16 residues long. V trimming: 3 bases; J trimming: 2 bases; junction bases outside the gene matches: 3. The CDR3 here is CASSMGTGVNTGELFF. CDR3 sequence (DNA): TGTGCCAGTAGTATGGGGACAGGGGTAAACACCGGGGAGCTGTTTTTT.

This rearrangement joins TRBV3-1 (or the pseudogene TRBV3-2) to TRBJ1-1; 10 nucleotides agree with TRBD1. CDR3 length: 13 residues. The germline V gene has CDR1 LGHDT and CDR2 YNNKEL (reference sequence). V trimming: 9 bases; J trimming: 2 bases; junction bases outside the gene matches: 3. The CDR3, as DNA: TGTGCCAGGGGGACAGGGGACAACACTGAAGCTTTCTTT. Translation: CARGTGDNTEAFF.

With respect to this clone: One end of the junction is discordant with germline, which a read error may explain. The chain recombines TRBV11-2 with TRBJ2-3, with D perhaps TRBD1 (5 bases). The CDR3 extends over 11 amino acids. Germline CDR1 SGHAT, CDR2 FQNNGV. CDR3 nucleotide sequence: TGTGCCAGCAGCCTGACAGCTACGCAGTATTTT. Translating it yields CASSLTATQYF.

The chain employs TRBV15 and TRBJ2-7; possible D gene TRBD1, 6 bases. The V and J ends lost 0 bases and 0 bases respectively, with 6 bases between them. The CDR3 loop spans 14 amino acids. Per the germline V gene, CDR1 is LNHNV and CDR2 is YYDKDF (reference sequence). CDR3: CATSRDRGSYEQYF. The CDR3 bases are TGTGCCACCAGCAGAGACAGGGGCTCCTACGAGCAGTACTTC.

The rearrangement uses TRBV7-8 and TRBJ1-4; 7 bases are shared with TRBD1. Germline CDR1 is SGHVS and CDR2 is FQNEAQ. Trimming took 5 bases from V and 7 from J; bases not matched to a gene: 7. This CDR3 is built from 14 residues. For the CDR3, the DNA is TGTGCCAGCAGCCTGACAGGGAAGAGTGAAAAACTGTTTTTT. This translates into CASSLTGKSEKLFF.

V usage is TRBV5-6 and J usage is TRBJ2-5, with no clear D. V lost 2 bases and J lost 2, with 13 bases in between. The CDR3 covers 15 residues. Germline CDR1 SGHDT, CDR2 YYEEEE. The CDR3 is CASSFWSHRQETQYF. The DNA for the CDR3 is TGTGCCAGCAGCTTCTGGAGTCATAGACAAGAGACCCAGTACTTC.

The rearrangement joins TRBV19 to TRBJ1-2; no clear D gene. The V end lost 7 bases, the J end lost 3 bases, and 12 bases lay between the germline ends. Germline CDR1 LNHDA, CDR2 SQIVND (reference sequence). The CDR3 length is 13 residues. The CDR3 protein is CASNFGSDYGYTF. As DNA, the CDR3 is TGTGCCAGTAATTTCGGTTCGGACTATGGCTACACCTTC.